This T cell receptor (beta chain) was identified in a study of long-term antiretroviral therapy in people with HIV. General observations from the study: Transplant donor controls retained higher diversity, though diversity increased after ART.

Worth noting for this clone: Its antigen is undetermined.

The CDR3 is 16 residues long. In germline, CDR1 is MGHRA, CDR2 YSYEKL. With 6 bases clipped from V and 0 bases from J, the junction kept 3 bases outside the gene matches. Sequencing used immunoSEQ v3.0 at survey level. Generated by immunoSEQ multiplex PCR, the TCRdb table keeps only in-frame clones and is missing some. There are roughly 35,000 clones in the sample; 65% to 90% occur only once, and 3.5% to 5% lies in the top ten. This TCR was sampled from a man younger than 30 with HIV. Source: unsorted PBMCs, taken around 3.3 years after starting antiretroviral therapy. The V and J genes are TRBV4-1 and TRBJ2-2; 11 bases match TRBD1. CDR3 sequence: CASRDRGLTNTGELFF. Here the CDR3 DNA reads TGCGCCAGCAGGGACAGGGGGCTCACGAACACCGGGGAGCTGTTTTTT.